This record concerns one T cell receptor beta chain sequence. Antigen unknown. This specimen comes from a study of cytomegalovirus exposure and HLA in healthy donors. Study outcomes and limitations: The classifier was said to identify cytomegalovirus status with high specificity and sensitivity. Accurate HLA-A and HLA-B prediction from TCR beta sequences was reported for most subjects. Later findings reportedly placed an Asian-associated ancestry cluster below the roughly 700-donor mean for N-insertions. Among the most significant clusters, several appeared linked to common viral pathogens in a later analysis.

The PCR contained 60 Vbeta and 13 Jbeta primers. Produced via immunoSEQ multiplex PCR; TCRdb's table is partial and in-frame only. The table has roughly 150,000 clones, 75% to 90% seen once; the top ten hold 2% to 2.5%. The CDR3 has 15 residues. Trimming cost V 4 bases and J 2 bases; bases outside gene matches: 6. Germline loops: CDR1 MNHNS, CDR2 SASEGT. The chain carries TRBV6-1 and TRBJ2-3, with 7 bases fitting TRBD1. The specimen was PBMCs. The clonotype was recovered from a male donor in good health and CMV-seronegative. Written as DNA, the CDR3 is TGTGCCAGCAGTGCCCGGGACAGAAACACAGATACGCAGTATTTT. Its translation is CASSARDRNTDTQYF.